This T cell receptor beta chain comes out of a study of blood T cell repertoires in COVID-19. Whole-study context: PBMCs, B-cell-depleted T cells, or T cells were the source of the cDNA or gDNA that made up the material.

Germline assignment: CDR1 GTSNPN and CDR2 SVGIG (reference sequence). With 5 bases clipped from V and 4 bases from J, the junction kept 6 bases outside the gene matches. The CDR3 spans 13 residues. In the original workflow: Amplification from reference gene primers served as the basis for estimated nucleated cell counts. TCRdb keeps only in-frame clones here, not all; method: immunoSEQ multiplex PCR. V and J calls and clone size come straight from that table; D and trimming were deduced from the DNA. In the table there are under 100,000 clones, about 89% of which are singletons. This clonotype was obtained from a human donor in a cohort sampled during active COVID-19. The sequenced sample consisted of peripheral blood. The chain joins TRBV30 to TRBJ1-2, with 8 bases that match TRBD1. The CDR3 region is CAWHRDRPYGYTF. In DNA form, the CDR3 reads TGTGCCTGGCACCGGGACAGGCCCTATGGCTACACCTTC.